These T cell receptor beta chains were read from a single sample in a study of Graves' ophthalmopathy and Graves' hyperthyroidism. Each CDR3 protein is one row after TCRdb ran MiXCR on the multiplex PCR reads. The table shows 350,000 to 400,000 distinct CDR3 sequences, with 15% occurring only once. Material: peripheral blood. The receptors here all came from a young woman with stable Graves' hyperthyroidism. Each CDR3 is given with its conserved first and last residue. A D gene is named only where the DNA matches it firmly. Size values are once, few and many counts, or a class for expanded clones, and some rows have none.

CDR3 protein,CDR3 DNA,V gene,D gene,clone size,J gene
CASSSRQGGLSAQYF,TGTGCCAGCAGTTCCCGACAGGGTGGCTTGTCGGCCCAGTACTTC,TRBV27,TRBD1,many,TRBJ2-5
CSAGAGYGYTF,TGCAGTGCTGGAGCGGGCTATGGCTACACCTTC,TRBV20-1,.,many,TRBJ1-2
CASSPRDRGRGYTF,TGTGCCAGCAGTCCCCGGGACAGGGGACGAGGCTACACCTTC,TRBV6-1,TRBD1,many,TRBJ1-2
CSVVQDDGYEQYF,TGCAGCGTTGTCCAGGATGATGGCTACGAGCAGTACTTC,TRBV29-1,.,many,TRBJ2-7
CASRRTSNTEAFF,TGTGCCAGTAGAAGGACATCGAACACTGAAGCTTTCTTT,TRBV19,.,many,TRBJ1-1
CASNRGTNFQYF,TGTGCCAGCAACAGAGGGACAAACTTCCAGTACTTC,TRBV6-1,.,many,TRBJ2-5
CASGPSGSYRGELFF,TGTGCCAGCGGTCCCTCCGGGAGTTATCGCGGGGAGCTGTTTTTT,TRBV6-1,.,many,TRBJ2-2
CASSFMTGYGYTF,TGTGCCAGCAGTTTTATGACAGGGTATGGCTACACCTTC,TRBV27,TRBD1,many,TRBJ1-2
CSALQSGDEQYF,TGCAGCGCCCTCCAGAGTGGGGACGAGCAGTACTTC,TRBV20-1,.,.,TRBJ2-7
CASSVGGDAGELFF,TGTGCCAGCAGCGTCGGGGGAGATGCCGGGGAGCTGTTTTTT,TRBV9,.,many,TRBJ2-2
CATSRRSTDTQYF,TGTGCCACCAGTAGGCGGAGCACAGATACGCAGTATTTT,TRBV24-1,.,many,TRBJ2-3
CASGLESGTEAFF,TGTGCTAGTGGTTTGGAGTCGGGCACTGAAGCTTTCTTT,TRBV12-5,.,many,TRBJ1-1
CASSVGGDLGGYTF,TGTGCCAGCAGCGTAGGAGGAGACTTGGGTGGCTACACCTTC,TRBV9,.,many,TRBJ1-2
CASSPATGRPEAFF,TGTGCCAGCAGCCCCGCGACAGGAAGGCCTGAAGCTTTCTTT,TRBV7-2,.,many,TRBJ1-1
CASSKTGSSGANVLTF,TGTGCCAGCAGTAAGACAGGTAGCTCTGGGGCCAACGTCCTGACTTTC,TRBV6-1,.,.,TRBJ2-6
CASRPTGEAGELFF,TGTGCCAGCAGGCCCACAGGGGAGGCCGGGGAGCTGTTTTTT,TRBV12-3/TRBV12-4,.,.,TRBJ2-2
CSVNPPEGSGGDTEAFF,TGCAGCGTCAACCCACCTGAGGGATCAGGAGGGGACACTGAAGCTTTCTTT,TRBV29-1,.,few,TRBJ1-1
CASSLLGITEAFF,TGTGCCAGCAGTTTGTTAGGGATTACTGAAGCTTTCTTT,TRBV12-3/TRBV12-4,.,many,TRBJ1-1
CSARDHGGRSSYEQYF,TGCAGTGCTAGAGATCACGGCGGACGGAGCTCCTACGAGCAGTACTTC,TRBV20-1,.,many,TRBJ2-7
CASSLGATNEKLFF,TGTGCCAGCAGCTTGGGGGCAACTAATGAAAAACTGTTTTTT,TRBV5-5,.,many,TRBJ1-4
CASKSRNYEQYF,TGTGCCAGCAAAAGTAGAAACTACGAGCAGTACTTC,TRBV12-3/TRBV12-4,.,many,TRBJ2-7
CASSIVLRQGGGQPQHF,TGTGCCAGTAGTATAGTCTTGCGACAGGGTGGAGGACAGCCCCAGCATTTT,TRBV19,TRBD1,many,TRBJ1-5
CSASPGQGYEQYF,TGCAGTGCTAGTCCGGGACAAGGGTACGAGCAGTACTTC,TRBV20-1,.,many,TRBJ2-7
CASSRLAFYEQYF,TGTGCCAGCAGTCGCCTAGCGTTCTACGAGCAGTACTTC,TRBV27,.,many,TRBJ2-7
CASSFQGDWSPLHF,TGTGCCAGCAGTTTCCAGGGGGATTGGTCACCCCTCCACTTT,TRBV12-3/TRBV12-4,TRBD1,many,TRBJ1-6
CASSIAGFLTEAFF,TGTGCCAGTAGTATCGCAGGGTTTCTCACTGAAGCTTTCTTT,TRBV19,.,many,TRBJ1-1
CASGERNTEAFF,TGTGCCAGTGGGGAGCGAAACACTGAAGCTTTCTTT,TRBV6-5,.,many,TRBJ1-1
CASSAGQGAGNQPQHF,TGTGCCAGCAGCGCCGGACAGGGGGCCGGCAATCAGCCCCAGCATTTT,TRBV5-6,TRBD1,many,TRBJ1-5
CASMWTGELFF,TGTGCCAGCATGTGGACAGGGGAGCTGTTTTTT,TRBV25-1,.,few,TRBJ2-2
CSARDREGTAYEQYF,TGCAGTGCTAGAGATCGGGAGGGGACAGCCTACGAGCAGTACTTC,TRBV20-1,.,many,TRBJ2-7
CASSPLWDFGETQYF,TGTGCCAGCAGCCCCTTATGGGACTTCGGGGAGACCCAGTACTTC,TRBV14,.,.,TRBJ2-5
CSARVGQRVETQYF,TGCAGTGCTAGAGTGGGGCAGAGAGTAGAGACCCAGTACTTC,TRBV20-1,.,few,TRBJ2-5
CASSEAYRGLSYEQYF,TGTGCCAGCAGTGAGGCTTATCGGGGCCTCTCCTACGAGCAGTACTTC,TRBV6-1,.,few,TRBJ2-7
CASSSTLRETQYF,TGTGCCAGCAGTTCCACCCTCCGTGAGACCCAGTACTTC,TRBV6-5,.,many,TRBJ2-5
CASSEAWYLETQYF,TGTGCCAGCAGTGAAGCCTGGTACTTAGAGACCCAGTACTTC,TRBV6-1,.,many,TRBJ2-5